This TCR beta chain originates from a study of blood T cell repertoires in COVID-19. The CDR3 is made up of 14 amino acids. Germline CDR1 is MNHEY and CDR2 is SVGAGI. With V trimmed by 9 bases and J by 6 bases, 10 bases remained unmatched. Only in-frame clones appear in the TCRdb table, and some are missing; sequencing was by immunoSEQ multiplex PCR. The repertoire holds about 270,000 clones, with around nine tenths as singletons. The V gene is TRBV6-5, the J gene TRBJ1-1; 10 bases fit TRBD1. The sequenced sample was peripheral blood. The sequence came from a man aged 40-50 years with active or convalescent COVID-19. The CDR3 DNA reads as TGTGCCAGTTCCACTACTGGACAGGGGGCTGAAGCTTTCTTT. Translated, it gives CASSTTGQGAEAFF.